A single sample gave rise to the 21 T cell receptor beta chains below, sequenced in a study of early T cells in non-severe SARS-CoV-2 infection. TCRdb reprocessed the 5' RACE reads with MiXCR, giving one entry per CDR3 protein. Of 75,000 to 80,000 distinct CDR3 sequences listed, approximately 10% were seen once; the top ten hold more than 10%. Source: whole blood, taken at baseline. These receptors came from an adult who was a healthcare worker with PCR-confirmed SARS-CoV-2 infection or an uninfected control (not recorded which).

Comment on this clonotype: This may come from a read error, since a much larger clone is one base off. The chain couples TRBV7-2 to TRBJ1-1, with D possibly matching TRBD1 (6 bases). With 7 bases removed from V and 1 base from J, the gap between germline ends came to 13 bases. The CDR3 is 14 residues long. Germline CDR1 SGHTA, CDR2 FQGNSA. This CDR3 reads CASTIGQSNTEAFF. As DNA, the CDR3 is TGTGCCAGCACCATCGGACAGTCGAACACTGAAGCTTTCTTT.

Ten or more counts support this clonotype. The chain couples TRBV11-3 to TRBJ2-2; no clear D. V was pared by 5 bases and J by 7 bases, with 5 bases between. This CDR3 has 11 residues. Germline V gene sequence: CDR1 SGHNT, CDR2 YENEEA. The CDR3 loop is CASSHGGELFF. CDR3 DNA sequence: TGTGCCAGCAGCCATGGCGGGGAGCTGTTTTTT.

This chain joins TRBV13 and TRBJ1-2; 9 bases agree with TRBD1. This CDR3 comprises 14 residues. J gave up 6 bases and V 5 bases, and 7 bases lay outside the gene matches. Per the germline V gene, CDR1 is PRHDT and CDR2 is FYEKMQ (reference sequence). In nucleotides, the CDR3 is TGTGCCAGCAGCCCGACGGGACAGGGAAATGGCTACACCTTC. Its protein product is CASSPTGQGNGYTF.

The sample holds many counts of this clonotype. The V and J genes are TRBV29-1 and TRBJ1-2; 8 positions agree with TRBD1. Per germline, CDR1 SQVTM and CDR2 ANQGSEA. The CDR3 has 12 amino acids. Trimming took 3 bases from V and 8 from J; bases not matched to a gene: 5. The CDR3 DNA sequence: TGCAGCGTTGAGGTAGCAGGGGGCGGCTACACCTTC. Amino acid sequence: CSVEVAGGGYTF. Full variable domain (remainder filled in from reference TRBV29-1 and TRBJ1-2): SAVISQKPSRDICQRGTSLTIQCQVDSQVTMMFWYRQQPGQSLTLIATANQGSEATYESGFVIDKFPISRPNLTFSTLTVSNMSPEDSSIYLCSVEVAGGGYTFGSGTRLTVV.

This clonotype was detected ten times or more. The chain employs TRBV6-1 and TRBJ2-5; the match to TRBD2 covers 13 bases. Germline trimming cut 6 bases from V and 5 bases from J; bases unmatched to any gene: 6. Looked up from germline, CDR1 is MNHNS and CDR2 is SASEGT. CDR3 length: 15 amino acids. CDR3 bases: TGTGCCAGCAGCCTACTAGCGGGGGGGCCGGAGACCCAGTACTTC. It codes for CASSLLAGGPETQYF.

The chain has TRBV5-1 and TRBJ2-1, with D tentatively TRBD2 (5 bases). Germline V CDR1 and CDR2: SGHRS, YFSETQ. Trimming shortened V by 4 bases and J by 3 bases, and 5 bases separated the two germline ends. The CDR3 has 12 amino acids. The DNA of the CDR3 is TGCGCCAGCAGCCGGGGCTACAATGAGCAGTTCTTC. Translated: CASSRGYNEQFF.

V is TRBV6-2 or TRBV6-3 and J is TRBJ2-3, with 10 bases aligning to TRBD1. There are 16 residues in the CDR3. V lost 6 bases to trimming and J lost 3 bases; unmatched junction nucleotides: 9. Germline V gene sequence: CDR1 MNHEY, CDR2 SVGEGT. This CDR3 is CASSPRGQGKTDTQYF. In nucleotides, the CDR3 is TGTGCCAGCAGCCCACGGGGACAGGGGAAGACAGATACGCAGTATTTT.

The V and J genes are TRBV5-1 and TRBJ1-4; maybe TRBD1 (5 bases). Germline V gene sequence: CDR1 SGHRS, CDR2 YFSETQ. V lost 1 base, J lost 5 bases, and 9 bases lay in between. The CDR3 covers 14 residues. CDR3: CASSLTRGNEKLFF. The CDR3 DNA reads TGCGCCAGCAGCTTGACACGGGGGAATGAAAAACTGTTTTTT.

The sample holds a few counts of this clonotype. The CDR3 loop is CASSFPRGQSRNEQFF. The CDR3 DNA follows: TGTGCCAGCAGCTTCCCGCGTGGACAGAGTAGAAATGAGCAGTTCTTC. The genes are TRBV5-4 and TRBJ2-1, with D possibly matching TRBD1 (6 bases). Per germline, CDR1 SGHNT and CDR2 YYREEE (reference sequence). V lost 2 bases, J lost 7 bases, and 19 bases lay in between. The CDR3 covers 16 residues.

The chain links TRBV6-2 or TRBV6-3 to TRBJ1-2; D remains unclear. The germline gives CDR1 MNHEY, CDR2 SVGEGT. Between the trimmed V and J ends, which lost 5 bases and 5 bases, there was a span of 9 bases. The CDR3 is made up of 12 amino acids. The CDR3 DNA follows: TGTGCCAGCAGTCCGGTGGGGTATGGCTACACCTTC. This translates into CASSPVGYGYTF.

V is TRBV5-1 and J is TRBJ2-3; 9 bases line up with TRBD2. Trimming took 3 bases from V and 0 from J; bases not matched to a gene: 5. Germline assignment: CDR1 SGHRS and CDR2 YFSETQ. This CDR3 comprises 16 residues. CDR3 in amino acids: CASSSSGGISTDTQYF. CDR3 nucleotide sequence: TGCGCCAGCAGCTCAAGCGGGGGGATTAGCACAGATACGCAGTATTTT.

The chain recombines TRBV29-1 with TRBJ1-1, with D tentatively TRBD1 (6 bases). Trimming removed 3 bases at V and 7 bases at J, with 12 bases between. The CDR3 has 12 amino acids. Per the germline V gene, CDR1 is SQVTM and CDR2 is ANQGSEA. The CDR3 reads CSVDSGAGEAFF. The CDR3 DNA is TGCAGCGTTGATTCAGGGGCGGGTGAAGCTTTCTTT.

In the case of this clonotype: A single base separates this from a much larger clone, so it may be a read error. The V and J genes are TRBV29-1 and TRBJ1-2, with D perhaps matching TRBD1 (5 bases). Germline CDR1 reads SQVTM; CDR2 reads ANQGSEA. The length of the CDR3 is 12 residues. V shed 5 bases and J shed 4 bases, with 11 bases lying between them. CDR3 sequence reads: CSVQRDVYGYTF. CDR3 DNA: TGCAGCGTTCAACGGGACGTCTATGGCTACACCTTC.

This clonotype has a handful of counts. This chain joins TRBV7-9 and TRBJ2-7; D perhaps matches TRBD2 (6 bases). Germline loops: CDR1 SEHNR, CDR2 FQNEAQ (reference sequence). This CDR3 is built from 14 residues. The V end lost 7 bases, the J end lost 4 bases, and 17 bases lay between the germline ends. For the CDR3, the DNA is TGTGCCAGCACTTCCGGGACTCACGGGTACGAGCAGTACTTC. Translated, it gives CASTSGTHGYEQYF.

There are many counts of this clonotype. This chain joins TRBV5-1 and TRBJ2-1; TRBD2 agrees at 13 bases. This CDR3 comprises 16 residues. CDR1 is SGHRS, CDR2 YFSETQ, per germline. V was clipped by 6 bases and J by 4 bases; unmatched bases: 7. CDR3 sequence: CASTRRTSGGYNEQFF. Here the CDR3 DNA reads TGCGCCAGCACGCGGCGGACTAGCGGGGGTTACAATGAGCAGTTCTTC. Looking up the rest from reference TRBV5-1 and TRBJ2-1 gives the full variable domain: KAGVTQTPRYLIKTRGQQVTLSCSPISGHRSVSWYQQTPGQGLQFLFEYFSETQRNKGNFPGRFSGRQFSNSRSEMNVSTLELGDSALYLCASTRRTSGGYNEQFFGPGTRLTVL.

The table lists this clonotype with many counts. The genes are TRBV11-2 and TRBJ2-5; D call uncertain. The CDR3 extends over 11 amino acids. CDR1 and CDR2 from the germline V gene are SGHAT and FQNNGV. Trimming removed 5 bases from V and 5 bases from J, with 6 bases in between. CDR3 region: CASSQLETQYF. The CDR3 nucleotides are TGTGCCAGCAGCCAATTGGAGACCCAGTACTTC.

This chain joins TRBV6-2 or TRBV6-3 and TRBJ2-3; D is uncertain. Germline V lookup: CDR1 MNHEY, CDR2 SVGEGT. There are 11 residues in the CDR3. Trimming pared 6 bases from V and 7 bases from J, leaving 8 bases between. The CDR3 nucleotides are TGTGCCAGCAGCTCCATTTATACGCAGTATTTT. It is translated as CASSSIYTQYF.

There are many counts of this clonotype. The V gene is TRBV30, the J gene TRBJ2-7, with 7 nucleotides matching TRBD1. V shed 1 base and J 3 bases; nucleotides not matched to a gene: 6. The CDR3 sequence is 14 residues long. Germline V gene lookup returns CDR1 GTSNPN and CDR2 SVGIG (reference sequence). The CDR3 sequence is CAWSAGTVGYEQYF. Here the CDR3 DNA reads TGTGCCTGGAGTGCCGGGACAGTGGGCTACGAGCAGTACTTC.

This clonotype came up many times. The chain uses TRBV5-1 and TRBJ1-1, with no clear D. Between the trimmed V and J ends, which lost 0 bases and 0 bases, there was a span of 9 bases. CDR1 and CDR2 (germline): SGHRS, YFSETQ. The CDR3 sequence is 15 residues long. Here the CDR3 DNA reads TGCGCCAGCAGCTTGGGCGGGGTGATGAACACTGAAGCTTTCTTT. Amino acid sequence: CASSLGGVMNTEAFF.

CDR3 in amino acids: CAISERSSGEQFF. CDR3 bases: TGTGCCATCAGTGAGCGGTCTAGCGGGGAGCAGTTCTTC. V is TRBV10-3 and J is TRBJ2-1, with 8 nucleotides matching TRBD2. Germline trimming cut 2 bases from V and 10 bases from J; bases unmatched to any gene: 4. Germline values: CDR1 ENHRY, CDR2 SYGVKD. The CDR3 runs to 13 residues.

This clonotype has ten or more counts. The J gene is TRBJ1-5, the V gene TRBV7-8, with 7 bases that match TRBD1. CDR3 length equals 15 residues. Per germline, CDR1 SGHVS and CDR2 FQNEAQ. With V trimmed by 5 bases and J by 5 bases, 9 bases remained unmatched. Here the CDR3 reads CASSTLTGFHQPQHF. CDR3 sequence (DNA): TGTGCCAGCAGCACCCTGACAGGGTTTCATCAGCCCCAGCATTTT.